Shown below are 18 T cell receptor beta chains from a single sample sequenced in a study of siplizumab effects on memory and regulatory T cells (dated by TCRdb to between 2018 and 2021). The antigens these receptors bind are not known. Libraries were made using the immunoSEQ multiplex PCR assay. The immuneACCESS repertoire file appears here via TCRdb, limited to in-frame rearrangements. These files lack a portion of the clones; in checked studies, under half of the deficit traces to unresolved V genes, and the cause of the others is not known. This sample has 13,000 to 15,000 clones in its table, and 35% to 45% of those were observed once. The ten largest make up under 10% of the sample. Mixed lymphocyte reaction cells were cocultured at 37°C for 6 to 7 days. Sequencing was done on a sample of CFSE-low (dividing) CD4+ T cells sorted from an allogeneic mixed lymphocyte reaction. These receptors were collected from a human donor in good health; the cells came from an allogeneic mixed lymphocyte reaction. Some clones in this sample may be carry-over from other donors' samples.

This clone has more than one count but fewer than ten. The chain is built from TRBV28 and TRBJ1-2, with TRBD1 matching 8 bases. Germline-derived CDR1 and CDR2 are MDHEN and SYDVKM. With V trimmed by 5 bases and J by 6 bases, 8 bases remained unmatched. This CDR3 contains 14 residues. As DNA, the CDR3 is TGTGCCAGCAGTCCGAACAGGGGGGAAGATGGCTACACCTTC. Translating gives CASSPNRGEDGYTF.

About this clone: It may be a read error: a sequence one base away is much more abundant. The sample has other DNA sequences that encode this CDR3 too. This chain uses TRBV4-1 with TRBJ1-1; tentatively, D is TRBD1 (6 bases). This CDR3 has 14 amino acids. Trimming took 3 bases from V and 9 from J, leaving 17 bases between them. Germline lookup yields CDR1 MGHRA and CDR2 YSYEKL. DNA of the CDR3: TGCGCCAGCAGCCAGGGTCAGGAACAGGGAAAAGCTTTCTTT. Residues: CASSQGQEQGKAFF.

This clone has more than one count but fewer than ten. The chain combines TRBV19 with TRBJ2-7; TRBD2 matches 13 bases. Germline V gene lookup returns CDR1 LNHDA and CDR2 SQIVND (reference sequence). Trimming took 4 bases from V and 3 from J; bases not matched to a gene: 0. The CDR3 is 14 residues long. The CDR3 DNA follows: TGTGCCAGTAGTAGACTAGCGGGAGGCTACGAGCAGTACTTC. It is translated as CASSRLAGGYEQYF.

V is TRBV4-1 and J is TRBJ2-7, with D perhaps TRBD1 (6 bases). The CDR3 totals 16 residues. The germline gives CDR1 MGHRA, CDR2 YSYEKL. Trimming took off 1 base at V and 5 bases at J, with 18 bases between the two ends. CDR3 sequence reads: CASSQAPGQRYDEQYF. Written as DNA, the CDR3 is TGCGCCAGCAGCCAAGCTCCCGGACAGCGCTACGACGAGCAGTACTTC.

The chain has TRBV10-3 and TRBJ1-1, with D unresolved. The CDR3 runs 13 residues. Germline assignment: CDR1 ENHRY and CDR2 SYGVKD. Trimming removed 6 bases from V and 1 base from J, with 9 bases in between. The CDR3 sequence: CAIRLKTNTEAFF. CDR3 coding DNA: TGTGCCATCAGATTAAAGACGAACACTGAAGCTTTCTTT.

The CDR3 sequence: CASSSAGVKTQYF. DNA for the CDR3: TGTGCCAGCAGTTCAGCGGGAGTAAAGACCCAGTACTTC. The V call is TRBV6-5, the J call TRBJ2-5; the match to TRBD2 covers 8 bases. There are 13 residues in the CDR3. V shed 4 bases, J shed 6 bases, and the junction held 4 bases outside the gene matches. CDR1 is MNHEY and CDR2 is SVGAGI in the germline V gene.

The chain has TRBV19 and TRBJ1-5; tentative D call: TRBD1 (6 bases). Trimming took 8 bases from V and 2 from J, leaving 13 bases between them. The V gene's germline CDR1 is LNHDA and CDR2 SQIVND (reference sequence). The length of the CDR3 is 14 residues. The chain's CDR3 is CASSQGGGNQPQHF. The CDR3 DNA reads TGTGCCAGTTCACAGGGAGGTGGCAATCAGCCCCAGCATTTT.

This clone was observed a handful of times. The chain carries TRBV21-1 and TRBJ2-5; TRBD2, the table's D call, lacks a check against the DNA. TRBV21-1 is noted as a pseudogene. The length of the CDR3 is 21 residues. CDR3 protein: CASSKALLAGGPRPFQETQYF. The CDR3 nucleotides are TGTGCCAGCAGCAAAGCGCTGTTAGCGGGAGGTCCACGACCCTTTCAAGAGACCCAGTACTTC.

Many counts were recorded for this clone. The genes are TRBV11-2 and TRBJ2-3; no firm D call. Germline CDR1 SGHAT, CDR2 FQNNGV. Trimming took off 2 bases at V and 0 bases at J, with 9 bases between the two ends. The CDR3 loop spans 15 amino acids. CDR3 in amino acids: CASSLNGQSTDTQYF. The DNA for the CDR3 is TGTGCCAGCAGCTTAAACGGCCAGAGCACAGATACGCAGTATTTT.

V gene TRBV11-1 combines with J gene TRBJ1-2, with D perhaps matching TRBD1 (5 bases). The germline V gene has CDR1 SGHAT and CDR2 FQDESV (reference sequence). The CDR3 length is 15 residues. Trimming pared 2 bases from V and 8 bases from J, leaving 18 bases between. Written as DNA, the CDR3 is TGTGCCAGCAGCTTAACTACCGACGGGACGGGAGGCTACACCTTC. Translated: CASSLTTDGTGGYTF.

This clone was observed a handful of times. CDR3 DNA: TGTGCCACCAGCACAGCGGGAGTAATATATGAGCAGTTCTTC. It specifies CATSTAGVIYEQFF. V usage is TRBV15 and J usage is TRBJ2-1; 8 positions agree with TRBD2. Germline assignment: CDR1 LNHNV and CDR2 YYDKDF (reference sequence). The V and J ends lost 4 bases and 8 bases, in that order; junction bases with no gene match: 7. The CDR3 sequence is 14 residues long. Supplemented by reference TRBV15 and TRBJ2-1, the full variable domain reads DAMVIQNPRYQVTQFGKPVTLSCSQTLNHNVMYWYQQKSSQAPKLLFHYYDKDFNNEADTPDNFQSRRPNTSFCFLDIRSPGLGDTAMYLCATSTAGVIYEQFFGPGTRLTVL.

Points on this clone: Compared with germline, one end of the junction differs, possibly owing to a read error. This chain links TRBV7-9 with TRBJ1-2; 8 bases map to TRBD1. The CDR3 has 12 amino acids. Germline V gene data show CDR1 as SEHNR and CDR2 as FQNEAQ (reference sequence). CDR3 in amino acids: CASSLTQGAAAF. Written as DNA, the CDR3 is TGTGCCAGCAGCTTAACTCAGGGGGCGGCCGCCTTC.

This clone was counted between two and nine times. CDR3 sequence (DNA): TGTGCCAGCAGCTTGTTTTCTGTAGGCCGTTCCTACGAGCAGTACTTC. It is translated as CASSLFSVGRSYEQYF. The V gene is TRBV5-5, the J gene TRBJ2-7; D gene uncertain. From germline, CDR1 is SGHKS and CDR2 YYEKEE (reference sequence). This CDR3 is 16 amino acids long. V lost 1 base and J lost 1, with 15 bases in between.

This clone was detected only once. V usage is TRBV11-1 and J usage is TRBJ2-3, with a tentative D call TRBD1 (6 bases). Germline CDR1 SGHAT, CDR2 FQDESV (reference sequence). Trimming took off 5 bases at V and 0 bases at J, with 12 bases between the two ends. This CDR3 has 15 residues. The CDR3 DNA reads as TGTGCCAGCAGCGCCCCGGGACACAGCACAGATACGCAGTATTTT. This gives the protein CASSAPGHSTDTQYF.

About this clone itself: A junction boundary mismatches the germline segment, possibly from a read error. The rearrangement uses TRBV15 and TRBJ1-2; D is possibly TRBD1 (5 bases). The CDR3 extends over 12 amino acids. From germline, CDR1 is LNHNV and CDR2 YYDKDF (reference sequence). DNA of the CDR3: TGTGCCACCAGCAGATACCGGGACCGGGTTTACTTC. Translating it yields CATSRYRDRVYF.

CDR3 protein: CAVSSRTGLSGANVLTF. CDR3 sequence (DNA): TGTGCCGTCTCCAGTCGGACAGGCCTCTCTGGGGCCAACGTCCTGACTTTC. V gene TRBV10-3 combines with J gene TRBJ2-6; 7 nucleotides agree with TRBD1. V was pared by 11 bases and J by 0 bases, with 13 bases of the junction left unmatched. The CDR3 runs to 17 residues. CDR1 is ENHRY and CDR2 is SYGVKD in the germline V gene.

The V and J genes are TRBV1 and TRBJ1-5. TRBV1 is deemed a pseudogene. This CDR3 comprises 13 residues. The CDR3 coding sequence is TGCACCAGCAGATGGACCGCCGATCAGCCCCAGCATTTT. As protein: CTSRWTADQPQHF.

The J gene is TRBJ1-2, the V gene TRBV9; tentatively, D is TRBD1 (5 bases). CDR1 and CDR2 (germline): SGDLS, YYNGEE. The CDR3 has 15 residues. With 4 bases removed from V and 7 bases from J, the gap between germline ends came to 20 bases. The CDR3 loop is CASSRDARVRGGYTF. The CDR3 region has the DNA TGTGCCAGCAGCCGAGACGCACGGGTAAGGGGTGGCTACACCTTC.